The 14 T cell receptor beta chains presented below share a single source sample, sequenced in a study of blood T cell repertoires in COVID-19. This table comes from immunoSEQ multiplex PCR, and its TCRdb copy is limited to in-frame clones, with some not included. The table has roughly 260,000 clones, about 89% seen once. The specimen sequenced was PBMCs or T cells enriched from blood (not recorded which). The receptors shown here come from a woman aged 18-29 years who had recovered from COVID-19.

The chain couples TRBV7-9 to TRBJ2-2; D is uncertain. V was cut by 2 bases and J by 4 bases, with 11 bases left in between. The germline V gene encodes CDR1 SEHNR and CDR2 FQNEAQ (reference sequence). The CDR3 length is 15 residues. CDR3: CASSLSSQPTGELFF. CDR3 DNA sequence: TGTGCCAGCAGCTTATCCTCACAGCCCACCGGGGAGCTGTTTTTT. Drawing the rest from reference TRBV7-9 and TRBJ2-2, the complete variable domain is DTGVSQNPRHKITKRGQNVTFRCDPISEHNRLYWYRQTLGQGPEFLTYFQNEAQLEKSRLLSDRFSAERPKGSFSTLEIQRTEQGDSAMYLCASSLSSQPTGELFFGEGSRLTVL.

The chain links TRBV5-8 to TRBJ2-3; a weak D match, TRBD1 (5 bases). Trimming stripped 10 bases from V and 0 bases from J, with 24 bases between. The germline CDR1 and CDR2 sequences are SGHTS and YDEGEE. The CDR3 is 17 residues long. CDR3 loop: CASSLARQTASTDTQYF. The CDR3 DNA reads TGTGCCTCATCCCTCGCACGGCAGACAGCTAGCACAGATACGCAGTATTTT.

The chain recombines TRBV4-3 with TRBJ2-7, with 9 nucleotides matching TRBD1. With 4 bases clipped from V and 2 bases from J, the junction kept 6 bases outside the gene matches. The CDR3 consists of 15 residues. Germline V gives CDR1 LGHNA, CDR2 YSLEER. The chain's CDR3 is CASSRTGTGPYEQYF. DNA for the CDR3: TGCGCCAGCAGCCGGACCGGGACAGGGCCCTACGAGCAGTACTTC.

This sequence joins TRBV30 and TRBJ2-7; D is undetermined. The germline V gene encodes CDR1 GTSNPN and CDR2 SVGIG (reference sequence). V shed 8 bases and J shed 3 bases, with 17 bases lying between them. This CDR3 is built from 13 residues. The CDR3 bases are TGTGCCGGAAGAAATAGCAGAAACTACGAGCAGTACTTC. Translated: CAGRNSRNYEQYF.

This clone was detected once. The rearrangement links TRBV30 to TRBJ1-4, with no clear D. The CDR3 has 14 residues. Germline lookup yields CDR1 GTSNPN and CDR2 SVGIG (reference sequence). V lost 3 bases to trimming and J lost 8 bases, with 16 bases between them. The DNA of the CDR3 is TGTGCCTGGAGCCATCCGAGGAGGGTGGAAAAACTGTTTTTT. Translation: CAWSHPRRVEKLFF.

This chain connects TRBV11-3 to TRBJ2-7, with D tentatively TRBD1 (6 bases). Germline CDR1 and CDR2: SGHNT and YENEEA. CDR3 length: 15 residues. Trimming took off 1 base at V and 4 bases at J, with 14 bases between the two ends. The CDR3 sequence is CASSLVRGQGYEQYF. The CDR3, as DNA: TGTGCCAGCAGCTTAGTCAGAGGGCAGGGGTACGAGCAGTACTTC.

This clone showed up just a few times. The chain uses TRBV19 and TRBJ1-3, with unresolved D. Germline lookup yields CDR1 LNHDA and CDR2 SQIVND (reference sequence). The CDR3 length is 15 residues. Trimming pared 5 bases from V and 1 base from J, leaving 12 bases between. In nucleotides, the CDR3 is TGTGCCAGTAGTCCAAGGAGTTTTTCTGGAAACACCATATATTTT. Translation gives CASSPRSFSGNTIYF.

This chain connects TRBV24-1 to TRBJ1-5, with D possibly TRBD1 on 5 matching bases. Trimming removed 7 bases at V and 3 bases at J, with 12 bases between. Germline assignment: CDR1 KGHDR and CDR2 SFDVKD. This CDR3 contains 14 residues. The CDR3 sequence is CATSDDSYNQPQHF. The CDR3, as DNA: TGTGCCACCAGCGATGACAGCTACAATCAGCCCCAGCATTTT.

This chain joins TRBV15 and TRBJ1-2; D call uncertain. Per the germline V gene, CDR1 is LNHNV and CDR2 is YYDKDF (reference sequence). CDR3 length: 15 amino acids. Trimming cost V 3 bases and J 3 bases, with 14 bases left between them. This chain's CDR3 is CATSRSGSGYYGYTF. The CDR3 nucleotides are TGTGCCACCAGCAGGTCTGGGAGTGGATACTATGGCTACACCTTC.

The gene calls are TRBV10-3 and TRBJ2-5, with a possible D match to TRBD2 (5 bases). Germline V gene data show CDR1 as ENHRY and CDR2 as SYGVKD. The ends were cut back, 4 bases at V and 2 bases at J, with 11 bases in the middle. The length of the CDR3 is 14 residues. Here the CDR3 reads CAISASSNQETQYF. The CDR3 DNA reads as TGTGCCATCAGTGCCTCTAGCAATCAAGAGACCCAGTACTTC.

The chain couples TRBV30 to TRBJ1-6, with 9 bases matching TRBD1. Trimming took 3 bases from V and 0 from J; bases not matched to a gene: 9. The CDR3 loop spans 18 amino acids. Germline-derived CDR1 and CDR2 are GTSNPN and SVGIG (reference sequence). CDR3 protein: CAWRLYSTGGSYNSPLHF. The CDR3 DNA sequence: TGTGCCTGGAGGCTATATTCGACAGGGGGCTCCTATAATTCACCCCTCCACTTT.

V is TRBV2 and J is TRBJ2-2; no reliable D call. The germline V gene has CDR1 SNHLY and CDR2 FYNNEI. Trimming removed 6 bases at V and 1 base at J, with 9 bases between. The CDR3 has 14 residues. DNA of the CDR3: TGTGCCAGCAGGGCCCGACAGAACACCGGGGAGCTGTTTTTT. Amino acid sequence: CASRARQNTGELFF. The full variable domain, completed using reference TRBV2 and TRBJ2-2, is EPEVTQTPSHQVTQMGQEVILRCVPISNHLYFYWYRQILGQKVEFLVSFYNNEISEKSEIFDDQFSVERPDGSNFTLKIRSTKLEDSAMYFCASRARQNTGELFFGEGSRLTVL.

The chain carries TRBV5-1 and TRBJ2-7, with 7 bases matching TRBD2. The CDR3 has 15 amino acids. The V segment lost 0 bases and the J segment 1 base; nucleotides outside the gene matches: 4. Germline values: CDR1 SGHRS, CDR2 YFSETQ. CDR3 loop: CASSLVVAGSYEQYF. In DNA form, the CDR3 reads TGCGCCAGCAGCTTGGTGGTAGCGGGTTCCTACGAGCAGTACTTC.

This clone appeared once. The V call is TRBV28, the J call TRBJ2-4; 11 positions agree with TRBD2. The CDR3 is 15 amino acids. Germline V gene lookup returns CDR1 MDHEN and CDR2 SYDVKM. Trimming took 4 bases from V and 6 from J; bases not matched to a gene: 5. Here the CDR3 reads CASSSSGTSGNIQYF. The CDR3 nucleotides are TGTGCCAGCAGTTCCTCCGGGACTAGCGGAAACATTCAGTACTTC.